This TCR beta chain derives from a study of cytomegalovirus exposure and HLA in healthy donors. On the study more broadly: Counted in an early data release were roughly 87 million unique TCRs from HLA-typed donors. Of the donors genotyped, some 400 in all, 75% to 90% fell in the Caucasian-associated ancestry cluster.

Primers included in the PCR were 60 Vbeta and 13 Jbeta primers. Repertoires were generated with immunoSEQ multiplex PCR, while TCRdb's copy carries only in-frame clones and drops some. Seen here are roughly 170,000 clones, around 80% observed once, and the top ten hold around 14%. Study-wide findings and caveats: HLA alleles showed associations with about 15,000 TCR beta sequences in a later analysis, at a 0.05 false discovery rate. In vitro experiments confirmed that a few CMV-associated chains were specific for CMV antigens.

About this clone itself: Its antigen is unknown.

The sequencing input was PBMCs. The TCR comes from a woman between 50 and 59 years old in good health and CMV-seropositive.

The CDR3 region is CASSLVTTEAFF. DNA of the CDR3: TGTGCCAGCAGCTTAGTAACTACTGAAGCTTTCTTT. The genes are TRBV7-2 and TRBJ1-1; D unresolved. Germline V gene lookup returns CDR1 SGHTA and CDR2 FQGNSA. V was clipped by 1 base and J by 5 bases, with 5 bases between them. CDR3 length: 12 residues.